This passage covers 20 T cell receptor beta chains from one sample sequenced in a study of a mutant IDH1 vaccine in newly diagnosed glioma. Time point given: week 35, safety follow-up. Every single dose of the vaccine, 300 ug of mutant IDH1 20-mer peptide, came with topical imiquimod. Their target antigens are unknown. Some clones are missing from TCRdb's copy, which holds only in-frame ones; the method was immunoSEQ multiplex PCR. This table has about 32,000 clones, approximately 77% appearing once. Specimen: PBMCs, collected from a glioma patient whose treatment included an IDH1 peptide vaccine. The receptors were gathered from a man aged 25 to 45 with glioma.

In this sample, this clone turned up a few times. The V gene is TRBV19, the J gene TRBJ1-1; 9 bases match TRBD1. CDR1 is LNHDA, CDR2 SQIVND, per germline (reference sequence). The CDR3 is made up of 13 amino acids. Trimming cost V 5 bases and J 5 bases; bases outside gene matches: 3. CDR3 amino acids: CASSVGTGTEAFF. The CDR3 region has the DNA TGTGCCAGTAGTGTGGGGACAGGGACTGAAGCTTTCTTT. Full variable domain (outside the CDR3, taken from reference TRBV19 and TRBJ1-1): DGGITQSPKYLFRKEGQNVTLSCEQNLNHDAMYWYRQDPGQGLRLIYYSQIVNDFQKGDIAEGYSVSREKKESFPLTVTSAQKNPTAFYLCASSVGTGTEAFFGQGTRLTVV.

The DNA for the CDR3 is TGTGCCTGGGGCTGGGACAGGGGTGTGAACACTGAAGCTTTCTTT. This gives the protein CAWGWDRGVNTEAFF. This chain links TRBV30 with TRBJ1-1; 10 bases map to TRBD1. The CDR3 is 15 amino acids. The J segment lost 0 bases and the V segment lost 5 bases, leaving 6 bases of the junction unmatched. CDR1 is GTSNPN, CDR2 SVGIG, per germline (reference sequence).

The rearrangement uses TRBV5-1 and TRBJ2-3; 8 bases agree with TRBD2. V gave up 4 bases and J gave up 4 bases; unmatched junction bases: 8. The CDR3 sequence is 15 residues long. Germline CDR1 and CDR2: SGHRS and YFSETQ. DNA for the CDR3: TGCGCCAGCAGCCCGGGGACTAGTGTGGCAGATACGCAGTATTTT. It specifies CASSPGTSVADTQYF.

The chain carries TRBV5-4 and TRBJ1-2; 8 bases fit TRBD1. The CDR3 consists of 15 residues. V gave up 0 bases and J gave up 6 bases; unmatched junction bases: 7. CDR1 is SGHNT and CDR2 is YYREEE in the germline V gene (reference sequence). The CDR3 nucleotides read TGTGCCAGCAGCTTGGTCGCAGGGGGCTTAGATGGCTACACCTTC. Its translation is CASSLVAGGLDGYTF.

This chain uses TRBV19 with TRBJ1-1, with a tentative D call TRBD1 (5 bases). This CDR3 region has 15 residues. The germline CDR1 and CDR2 sequences are LNHDA and SQIVND (reference sequence). V was shortened by 1 base and J by 0 bases, with 9 bases between the two germline ends. CDR3 sequence: CASSIVPGMNTEAFF. CDR3 DNA: TGTGCCAGTAGTATAGTCCCAGGGATGAACACTGAAGCTTTCTTT.

The chain couples TRBV4-1 to TRBJ2-7; 11 bases map to TRBD1. V shed 2 bases, J shed 5 bases, and the junction held 8 bases outside the gene matches. This CDR3 is 16 amino acids long. Germline V gene data show CDR1 as MGHRA and CDR2 as YSYEKL. The CDR3 region has the DNA TGCGCCAGCAGCCAATTCTTGGACAGGGGGCCAAACGAGCAGTACTTC. Its protein product is CASSQFLDRGPNEQYF.

The V and J genes are TRBV7-2 and TRBJ2-7, with TRBD2 identical over 10 bases. This CDR3 is built from 18 residues. Germline lookup yields CDR1 SGHTA and CDR2 FQGNSA. Trimming took 0 bases from V and 2 from J; bases not matched to a gene: 10. CDR3 protein: CASSLAGLAGVSAYEQYF. The CDR3 bases are TGTGCCAGCAGCTTAGCCGGCCTAGCGGGAGTAAGCGCCTACGAGCAGTACTTC.

In this sample, this clone turned up once. Distinct nucleotide sequences in the sample also encode this CDR3. This sequence joins TRBV7-6 and TRBJ2-2, with D uncertain. CDR1 SGHVS and CDR2 FNYEAQ come from the germline V gene. The V and J ends lost 2 bases and 0 bases respectively, with 7 bases between them. This CDR3 is built from 15 residues. Here the CDR3 reads CASSLFAANTGELFF. In nucleotides, the CDR3 is TGTGCCAGCAGCTTATTTGCAGCGAACACCGGGGAGCTGTTTTTT.

The rearrangement uses TRBV9 and TRBJ2-5; D is possibly TRBD2 (6 bases). The germline V gene encodes CDR1 SGDLS and CDR2 YYNGEE. This CDR3 has 16 amino acids. Trimming stripped 0 bases from V and 1 base from J, with 13 bases between. CDR3 residues: CASSVGGTPRQETQYF. The DNA for the CDR3 is TGTGCCAGCAGCGTAGGGGGGACTCCTCGCCAAGAGACCCAGTACTTC. The variable domain in full, with the rest retrieved from reference TRBV9 and TRBJ2-5, is DSGVTQTPKHLITATGQRVTLRCSPRSGDLSVYWYQQSLDQGLQFLIQYYNGEERAKGNILERFSAQQFPDLHSELNLSSLELGDSALYFCASSVGGTPRQETQYFGPGTRLLVL.

The rearrangement uses TRBV13 and TRBJ2-1, with 9 nucleotides matching TRBD1. V shed 1 base and J 7 bases; nucleotides not matched to a gene: 5. The germline V gene encodes CDR1 PRHDT and CDR2 FYEKMQ (reference sequence). The CDR3 totals 15 residues. CDR3 protein: CASSLEGDRANEQFF. In nucleotides, the CDR3 is TGTGCCAGCAGCTTAGAGGGGGACAGGGCAAATGAGCAGTTCTTC. The whole variable domain, remainder taken from reference TRBV13 and TRBJ2-1, is AAGVIQSPRHLIKEKRETATLKCYPIPRHDTVYWYQQGPGQDPQFLISFYEKMQSDKGSIPDRFSAQQFSDYHSELNMSSLELGDSALYFCASSLEGDRANEQFFGPGTRLTVL.

The chain recombines TRBV5-1 with TRBJ1-1; D is perhaps TRBD1 (6 bases). V was pared by 3 bases and J by 4 bases, with 16 bases between. This CDR3 region has 15 residues. Germline lookup yields CDR1 SGHRS and CDR2 YFSETQ. CDR3 sequence (DNA): TGCGCCAGCAGCTGGGGACACGGGGGTCTCACTGAAGCTTTCTTT. This encodes CASSWGHGGLTEAFF.

The chain has TRBV9 and TRBJ2-1, with 13 bases fitting TRBD2. There are 15 residues in the CDR3. With V trimmed by 0 bases and J by 8 bases, 2 bases remained unmatched. Germline V gene sequence: CDR1 SGDLS, CDR2 YYNGEE. The CDR3 bases are TGTGCCAGCAGCGTAGGGACTAGCGGGAGCTATGAGCAGTTCTTC. It encodes CASSVGTSGSYEQFF.

The V call is TRBV5-5, the J call TRBJ2-3; D gene uncertain. CDR3 length equals 14 residues. The V and J ends lost 4 bases and 1 base respectively, with 10 bases between them. Germline CDR1 reads SGHKS; CDR2 reads YYEKEE (reference sequence). The CDR3 loop reads CASSPEWGTDTQYF. As DNA, the CDR3 is TGTGCCAGCAGCCCGGAGTGGGGCACAGATACGCAGTATTTT.

This sequence joins TRBV2 and TRBJ2-1, with D perhaps TRBD2 (5 bases). V lost 0 bases and J lost 9, with 9 bases in between. Germline assignment: CDR1 SNHLY and CDR2 FYNNEI. This CDR3 region has 13 residues. The CDR3 is CASSEALDGEQFF. The CDR3 DNA is TGTGCCAGCAGTGAAGCACTAGACGGTGAGCAGTTCTTC.

In this sample, this clone is medium-sized. This chain uses TRBV5-1 with TRBJ2-7; 7 bases fit TRBD1. CDR3 length: 16 residues. V lost 2 bases to trimming and J lost 3 bases; unmatched junction nucleotides: 11. Germline V CDR1 and CDR2: SGHRS, YFSETQ. In nucleotides, the CDR3 is TGCGCCAGCAGCTTAGATTCCGGGACAGCCCTCTACGAGCAGTACTTC. Its protein is CASSLDSGTALYEQYF.

V usage is TRBV29-1 and J usage is TRBJ2-7; 8 bases are a match to TRBD1. CDR1 and CDR2 (germline): SQVTM, ANQGSEA. With 2 bases clipped from V and 4 bases from J, the junction kept 7 bases outside the gene matches. This CDR3 contains 14 residues. CDR3 nucleotides: TGCAGCGTTGAAAATGAGTGGGACAGGTACGAGCAGTACTTC. Residues: CSVENEWDRYEQYF.

The chain is built from TRBV7-2 and TRBJ2-7; maybe TRBD2 (7 bases). Trimming removed 4 bases at V and 3 bases at J, with 16 bases between. Germline CDR1 and CDR2: SGHTA and FQGNSA. CDR3 length equals 15 residues. CDR3 sequence reads: CASSYRRGAIYEQYF. In DNA, the CDR3 is TGTGCCAGCAGCTACCGCCGGGGGGCTATCTACGAGCAGTACTTC.

V gene TRBV29-1 combines with J gene TRBJ2-3; 7 bases fit TRBD2. Trimming removed 3 bases from V and 1 base from J; junction bases left unmatched: 4. CDR3 size: 14 residues. Germline V lookup: CDR1 SQVTM, CDR2 ANQGSEA. The CDR3 here is CSVDAGVGTDTQYF. CDR3 DNA sequence: TGCAGCGTTGATGCGGGAGTAGGCACAGATACGCAGTATTTT.

The chain employs TRBV7-8 and TRBJ1-5, with a weak D call TRBD1 (5 bases). This CDR3 has 13 residues. Germline V gene sequence: CDR1 SGHVS, CDR2 FQNEAQ. V lost 4 bases, J lost 4 bases, and 8 bases lay in between. Here the CDR3 DNA reads TGTGCCAGCAGCTCCGGGACTAATCAGCCCCAGCATTTT. It translates to CASSSGTNQPQHF.

This CDR3 reads CAWSTGTGMGGYTF. DNA for the CDR3: TGTGCCTGGAGTACCGGGACAGGGATGGGCGGCTACACCTTC. V and J are TRBV30 and TRBJ1-2; 9 bases align to TRBD1. Trimming removed 2 bases from V and 8 bases from J; junction bases left unmatched: 9. Germline V gene lookup returns CDR1 GTSNPN and CDR2 SVGIG (reference sequence). This CDR3 contains 14 residues.